The source of this T cell receptor (beta chain) is a study of T cells in Graves' hyperthyroidism and ophthalmopathy. Study results and caveats: Using 13 V-J features, a model discriminated ophthalmopathy from stable hyperthyroidism.

As concerns this clonotype: What it recognizes is unknown.

Clinical symptoms, serum thyroxine, TRAb, thyroid ultrasound and orbital computed tomography informed diagnoses. The source material, RNA transcripts, was used to amplify TCR beta CDR3 regions. A set of HTBI primers served as the primers for a first-round RT-PCR of the TCR CDR3. TCRdb re-called the multiplex PCR reads through MiXCR, storing one row per CDR3 protein. Of fewer than 400,000 distinct CDR3 sequences in the sample, around a quarter are singletons; the top ten hold more than 60%. Looked up from germline, CDR1 is SQVTM and CDR2 is ANQGSEA. This CDR3 has 12 amino acids. V was pared by 4 bases and J by 3 bases, with 10 bases between.

This clonotype originated in a man between 50 and 59 years old with Graves' hyperthyroidism. The sequencing input was blood. The rearrangement uses TRBV29-1 and TRBJ2-7; D is possibly TRBD2 (6 bases). CDR3 sequence (DNA): TGCAGCGTTGTAACGGGGGTCTACGAGCAGTACTTC. Its translation: CSVVTGVYEQYF.